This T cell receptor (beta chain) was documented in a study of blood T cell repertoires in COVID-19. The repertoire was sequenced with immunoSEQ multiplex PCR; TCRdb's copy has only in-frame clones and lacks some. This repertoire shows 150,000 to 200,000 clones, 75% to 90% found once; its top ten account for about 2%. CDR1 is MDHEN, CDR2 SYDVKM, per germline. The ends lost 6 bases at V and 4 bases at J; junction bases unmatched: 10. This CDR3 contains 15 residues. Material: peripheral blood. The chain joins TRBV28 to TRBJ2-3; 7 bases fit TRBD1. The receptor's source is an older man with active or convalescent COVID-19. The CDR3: CASSLGATGSDTQYF. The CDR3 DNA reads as TGTGCCAGCAGCCTGGGGGCGACAGGGTCAGATACGCAGTATTTT.